This TCR beta chain was sequenced in a study of cytomegalovirus exposure and HLA in healthy donors. Study-level results: Later on, an analysis tied 15,000 to 20,000 TCR beta sequences to HLA alleles at 0.05 false discovery rate. Prior analysis indicated that the majority of TCR beta V segments exhibited productivity approximately 90% or approximately 30% of the time.

The PCR contained 60 Vbeta and 13 Jbeta primers. Some clones are missing from TCRdb's copy, which holds only in-frame ones; the method was immunoSEQ multiplex PCR. The sample yields about 200,000 clones, about 82% seen once. With regard to this clone: Its antigen is unknown.

The CDR3 consists of 15 residues. Germline V gene data show CDR1 as MDHEN and CDR2 as SYDVKM. V was cut by 7 bases and J by 6 bases, with 16 bases left in between. The TCR was taken from a man aged 30-40 years in good health and CMV-seronegative. Sequencing used PBMCs. The chain links TRBV28 to TRBJ1-6; perhaps TRBD1 as D (5 bases). The CDR3 DNA is TGTGCCAGCACCACGTTCGACAGCCCTAATTCACCCCTCCACTTT. It is translated as CASTTFDSPNSPLHF.